This T cell receptor beta chain was observed in a study of blood T cell repertoires in COVID-19. As concerns this clone: The identical CDR3 is also encoded by other nucleotide sequences in the sample.

Generated by immunoSEQ multiplex PCR, the TCRdb table keeps only in-frame clones and is missing some. Altogether about 88,000 clones are present, roughly 87% being singletons, with the ten largest covering about 15%. With V trimmed by 1 base and J by 8 bases, 3 bases remained unmatched. CDR3 length equals 14 residues. Per the germline V gene, CDR1 is SGHTA and CDR2 is FQGNSA. Sequenced sample: peripheral blood. V and J are TRBV7-2 and TRBJ1-4, with 8 positions matching TRBD1. The receptor comes from a male donor with acute or convalescent COVID-19. The DNA for the CDR3 is TGTGCCAGCAGCTTAGGACAGGGGAGGGAAAAACTGTTTTTT. Its protein product is CASSLGQGREKLFF.